This T cell receptor (beta chain) was found in a study of T cells in Graves' hyperthyroidism and ophthalmopathy. For the study at large: It was at initial diagnosis, before any treatment, that peripheral blood was collected.

As to this clonotype: Germline is not matched at one junction end, which may reflect a read error.

Regions amplified from RNA transcripts were the TCR beta CDR3 regions. Primed by the HTBI set, a first-round RT-PCR was run on the TCR CDR3. Using its own MiXCR run on the multiplex PCR reads, TCRdb lists one record per CDR3 protein. Found here are around 300,000 distinct CDR3 sequences, more than 10% of them singletons; the top ten hold approximately 7.8%. Initially, at the first diagnosis of hyperthyroidism and before any ophthalmopathy symptoms, blood was sampled. The receptor was isolated from a woman in her thirties with Graves' hyperthyroidism that later progressed to Graves' ophthalmopathy. Sequencing was performed on blood.

CDR3 in amino acids: CVSSWGQGSSYEQYF. CDR3 in DNA: TGCGTCAGCAGCTGGGGACAGGGGAGCTCCTACGAGCAGTACTTC. The V call is TRBV5-1, the J call TRBJ2-7; 10 nucleotides align to TRBD1. This CDR3 is 15 amino acids long. Germline loops: CDR1 SGHRS, CDR2 YFSETQ.